These T cell receptor beta chains were read from a single sample in a study of T cells in Graves' hyperthyroidism and ophthalmopathy. TCRdb re-derived calls from the multiplex PCR reads in MiXCR, one entry per CDR3 protein. The top ten clones hold under 15% of a sample with 600,000 or so distinct CDR3 sequences, approximately 14% of them seen once. The source material was blood. These receptors all come from a woman aged 45-65 years with Graves' ophthalmopathy. The CDR3 runs from the conserved cysteine through the conserved F or W.

TRBJ2-5 15 TRBV15 CATSRPDRAQETQYF
TRBJ2-6 18 TRBV13 CVSSLGLSAGTGANVLIF
TRBJ2-1 14 TRBV7-2 CASSFDRGSSEQFF
TRBJ1-1 11 TRBV29-1 CSVATGFGAFF
TRBJ2-3 13 TRBV29-1 CSVEGRYTDTQYF
TRBJ2-7 15 TRBV20-1 CRDLKSGRRSYEQYF
TRBJ2-3 14 TRBV6-2/TRBV6-3 CASSYWESTDTQYF
TRBJ2-7 16 TRBV7-2 CASSPGGLAMFHEQYF
TRBJ1-2 13 TRBV9 CASSVINEVGYTF
TRBJ2-1 17 TRBV5-4 CASSLVTGKGSYNEQFF
TRBJ1-3 14 TRBV27 CASSYDSSGNTIYF
TRBJ1-1 21 TRBV12-5 CANYSVQSCNIVGTAGTEAFF
TRBJ1-5 15 TRBV6-2/TRBV6-3 CASSLQQGGNQPQHF
TRBJ2-1 12 TRBV28 CASSTSANEQFF
TRBJ1-2 15 TRBV5-8 CASSLAGDRDYGYTF
TRBJ2-7 14 TRBV4-1 CASSQEQGSFEQYF
TRBJ2-1 15 TRBV15 CATSRDGVVGNEQFF
TRBJ1-5 14 TRBV30 CAWGLDRGGQPQHF
TRBJ2-1 15 TRBV25-1 CASSENSRSYNEQFF
TRBJ2-5 19 TRBV3-1 CASSQVAPSSGRRQETQYF
TRBJ2-2 14 TRBV18 CASSSDRITGELFF
TRBJ2-5 17 TRBV28 CASSLSAGGVIIETQYF
TRBJ1-1 14 TRBV7-6 CASSFAGRGTEAFF
TRBJ2-1 15 TRBV12-3/TRBV12-4 CASSLMGLLDNEQFF